A selection of T cell receptor beta chains follows, all from one sample in a study of response to subunit inactivated influenza vaccine. TCRdb analysed the RT-PCR reads with MiXCR anew, one entry per CDR3 protein. The table shows 550,000 to 600,000 distinct CDR3 sequences, with roughly 10% occurring only once. Sequencing was performed on PBMCs from blood, taken on the day of vaccination. These receptors were collected from a man aged 50 to 59 who received an inactivated influenza vaccine. Each CDR3 is given with its conserved first and last residue. A D gene is named only where the DNA matches it firmly. Clone size appears in some rows only: once, few, many, or a class for an expanded clone.

V gene	D gene	clone size	J gene	CDR3 DNA	CDR3 protein
TRBV7-9	TRBD1	-	TRBJ1-5	TGTGCCAGCAGCTTTGGGACAGGGAGTCAGTCCCAGCATTTT	CASSFGTGSQSQHF
TRBV3-1	-	many	TRBJ1-1	TGTGCCAGCAGCCCGGACCCGCTTCTGAACACTGAAGCTTTCTTT	CASSPDPLLNTEAFF
TRBV30	TRBD1	-	TRBJ2-1	TGTGCCTGGATGGTACCGGGACAGGGGATTTATGAGCAGTTCTTC	CAWMVPGQGIYEQFF
TRBV10-3	-	-	TRBJ2-1	TGTGCCATCAGTGAGTCAGGTCAAGGGGGCTACAATGAGCAGTTCTTC	CAISESGQGGYNEQFF
TRBV15	-	few	TRBJ1-4	TGTGCCACCAGCAGAGGAGGTGAAAAACTGTTTTTT	CATSRGGEKLFF
TRBV15	-	-	TRBJ1-2	TGTGCCACCAGCAGAATTTTGGACGGACCCAGTAACTATGGCTACACCTTC	CATSRILDGPSNYGYTF
TRBV12-3/TRBV12-4	TRBD2	few	TRBJ2-1	TGTGCCAGCAGCAATGCGGCTAGCGGGAGCGGTGAGCAGTTCTTC	CASSNAASGSGEQFF
TRBV2	TRBD1	-	TRBJ2-4	TGTGCCAGCAGGGAAAGACAGGACAGGGTTCAGTACTTC	CASRERQDRVQYF
TRBV4-3	-	-	TRBJ2-1	TGCGCCAGCAGCCAGACGGGAGAGCAGTTCTTC	CASSQTGEQFF
TRBV29-1	-	few	TRBJ2-3	TGCAGCGTTGAGTTGAGGTCAGATACGCAGTATTTT	CSVELRSDTQYF
TRBV11-2	-	many	TRBJ2-1	TGTGCCAGCAGCTTAGAAAGGAACAATGAGCAGTTCTTC	CASSLERNNEQFF
TRBV20-1	-	-	TRBJ2-7	TGCAGTGCTAGAGGGTCGACCTACGAGCAGTACTTC	CSARGSTYEQYF
TRBV2	-	-	TRBJ2-2	TGTGCCAGCAGTTATGACATACTCACCGGGGAGCTGTTTTTT	CASSYDILTGELFF
TRBV6-2/TRBV6-3	TRBD2	-	TRBJ2-1	TGTGCCAGCAGTTACATGCGGGGGGGGAATGAGCAGTTCTTC	CASSYMRGGNEQFF
TRBV20-1	-	-	TRBJ2-1	TGCAGTGCTAGTAGCAGGAGAGGCAATGAGCAGTTCTTC	CSASSRRGNEQFF
TRBV5-1	-	-	TRBJ2-3	TGCGCCAGCAGCTTGGCCAGCGGTAAAGATACGCAGTATTTT	CASSLASGKDTQYF
TRBV18	TRBD1	-	TRBJ2-1	TGTGCCAGCTCACCACCCTCCGGGACAGGGCGCTATTGGGTGCAGTTCTTC	CASSPPSGTGRYWVQFF
TRBV10-3	-	few	TRBJ2-7	TGTGCCATCAGCCCTGGGGCGGAGGAGCAGTACTTC	CAISPGAEEQYF
TRBV7-9	-	few	TRBJ2-3	TGTGCCAGCAGCTTAGTTCGGCGGGGAGATACGCAGTATTTT	CASSLVRRGDTQYF
TRBV29-1	-	few	TRBJ2-3	TGCAGCGTTGAGGGCGGTGGGTTTAGCACAGATACGCAGTATTTT	CSVEGGGFSTDTQYF
TRBV12-3/TRBV12-4	-	few	TRBJ1-2	TGTGCCAGCAGTTCCCGGGCTTATGGCTACACCTTC	CASSSRAYGYTF
TRBV7-2	-	-	TRBJ2-5	TGTGCCAGCAGCTCGACAGGGAGGAGATCGGAGACCCAGTACTTC	CASSSTGRRSETQYF
TRBV4-3	TRBD1	-	TRBJ2-7	TGCGCCAGCAGCCTCGGGACAGGGAACCTCTACGAGCAGTACTTC	CASSLGTGNLYEQYF
TRBV3-1	TRBD1	many	TRBJ1-6	TGTGCCAGCAGCCAAATAGGACAGGGGAATTCACCCCTCCACTTT	CASSQIGQGNSPLHF
TRBV11-2	-	few	TRBJ2-3	TGTGCCAGCAGCTTCCGAGGGGAAAGCACAGATACGCAGTATTTT	CASSFRGESTDTQYF
TRBV28	-	-	TRBJ2-1	TGTGCCAGCACCCAGGGGGGTTTCTACAATGAGCAGTTCTTC	CASTQGGFYNEQFF
TRBV7-2	-	few	TRBJ2-3	TGTGCCAGCAGCCCGGACAGTAAATACACAGATACGCAGTATTTT	CASSPDSKYTDTQYF
TRBV28	-	-	TRBJ1-1	TGTGCCAGTCCGGGGAGGCTCGAGGGGAACTCCACTGAAGCTTTCTTT	CASPGRLEGNSTEAFF
TRBV10-3	-	-	TRBJ2-5	TGTGCCATCAGTGTGGGCGCCCTTTCTCAAGAGACCCAGTACTTC	CAISVGALSQETQYF
TRBV5-1	TRBD2	few	TRBJ2-7	TGCGCCAGCAGCTTGGGCCTCGGGACTAGCGGGGCCTACGAGCAGTACTTC	CASSLGLGTSGAYEQYF
TRBV6-5	-	few	TRBJ2-5	TGTGCCAGCAGTTATTCTCTCGCCAACAAAGAGACCCAGTACTTC	CASSYSLANKETQYF
TRBV27	-	-	TRBJ2-7	TGTGCCAGCAGTCCCTATGGCAGCGTTAGCTACGAGCAGTACTTC	CASSPYGSVSYEQYF
TRBV4-3	-	-	TRBJ2-4	TGCGCCAGCAGCCAAGAAGCTTGGGGACCGTATATTCAGTACTTC	CASSQEAWGPYIQYF
TRBV6-1	-	-	TRBJ1-6	TGTGCCAGCAAGGGCTCCTATAATTCACCCCTCCACTTT	CASKGSYNSPLHF
TRBV12-3/TRBV12-4	TRBD1	few	TRBJ2-7	TGTGCCAGCAGCACTCTAAGGGACAGGGGCTACGAGCAGTACTTC	CASSTLRDRGYEQYF
TRBV29-1	TRBD2	few	TRBJ2-3	TGCAGCGTTGCCGGGGGGGCCGGAGATACGCAGTATTTT	CSVAGGAGDTQYF
TRBV12-3/TRBV12-4	-	few	TRBJ2-7	TGTGCCAGCAGACTCGGGCGGTACGAGCAGTACTTC	CASRLGRYEQYF
TRBV30	-	-	TRBJ1-4	TGTGCCTGGAGCATCGGACTAGGGAATGAAAAACTGTTTTTT	CAWSIGLGNEKLFF
TRBV7-9	-	many	TRBJ2-3	TGTGCCAGCAGCGGTGGCGGGACTAGCACAGATACGCAGTATTTT	CASSGGGTSTDTQYF